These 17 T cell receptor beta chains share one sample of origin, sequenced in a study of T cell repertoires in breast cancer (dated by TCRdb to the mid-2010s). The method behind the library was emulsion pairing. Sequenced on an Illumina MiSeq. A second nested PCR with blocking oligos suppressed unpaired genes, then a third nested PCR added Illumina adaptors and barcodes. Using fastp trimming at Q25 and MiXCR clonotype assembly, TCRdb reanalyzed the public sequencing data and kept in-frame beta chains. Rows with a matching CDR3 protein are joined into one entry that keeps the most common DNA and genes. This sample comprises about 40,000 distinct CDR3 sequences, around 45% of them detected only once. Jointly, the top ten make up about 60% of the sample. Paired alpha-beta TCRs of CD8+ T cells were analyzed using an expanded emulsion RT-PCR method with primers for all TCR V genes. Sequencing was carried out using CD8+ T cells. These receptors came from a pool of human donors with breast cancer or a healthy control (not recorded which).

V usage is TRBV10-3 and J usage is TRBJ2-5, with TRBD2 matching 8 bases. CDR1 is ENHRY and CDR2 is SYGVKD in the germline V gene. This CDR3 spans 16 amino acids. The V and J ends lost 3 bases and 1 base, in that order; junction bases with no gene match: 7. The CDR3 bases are TGTGCCATCAGTGAAGATAGCGGGACAACCCAAGAGACCCAGTACTTC. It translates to CAISEDSGTTQETQYF.

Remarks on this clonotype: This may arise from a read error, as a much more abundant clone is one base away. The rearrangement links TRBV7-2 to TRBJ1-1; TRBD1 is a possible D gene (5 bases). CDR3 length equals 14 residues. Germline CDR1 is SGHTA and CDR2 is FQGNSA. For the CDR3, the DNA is TGTGCCAGCAGCTTAGGGTGGGGGTGGACTGAAGCTCTCTTT. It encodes CASSLGWGWTEALF. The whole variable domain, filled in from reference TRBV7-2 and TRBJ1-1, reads GAGVSQSPSNKVTEKGKDVELRCDPISGHTALYWYRQSLGQGLEFLIYFQGNSAPDKSGLPSDRFSAERTGGSVSTLTIQRTQQEDSAVYLCASSLGWGWTEALFGQGTRLTVV.

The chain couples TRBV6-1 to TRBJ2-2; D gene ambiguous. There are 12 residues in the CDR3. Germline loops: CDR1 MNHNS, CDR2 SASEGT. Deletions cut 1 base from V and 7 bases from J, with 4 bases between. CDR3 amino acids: CASSEVNGELFF. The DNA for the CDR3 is TGTGCCAGCAGTGAAGTTAACGGGGAGCTGTTTTTT.

The CDR3 nucleotides read TGTGCCAGCCGACTAAAGTTAGTGGATACGCAGTATTTT. Protein product: CASRLKLVDTQYF. The gene calls are TRBV2 and TRBJ2-3; D possibly corresponds to TRBD2 (5 bases). The CDR3 runs 13 residues. The V gene lost 8 bases and the J gene lost 6 bases, with 15 bases spanning the gap. CDR1 and CDR2 from the germline V gene are SNHLY and FYNNEI.

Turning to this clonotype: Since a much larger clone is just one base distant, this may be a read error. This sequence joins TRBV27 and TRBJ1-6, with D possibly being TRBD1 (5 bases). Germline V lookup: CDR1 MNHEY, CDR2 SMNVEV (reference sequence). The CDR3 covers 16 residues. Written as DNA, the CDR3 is TGTACCAGCAGTAGTAAGGGGCGCAGGGATAATTCACCCCTCCACTTT. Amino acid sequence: CTSSSKGRRDNSPLHF.

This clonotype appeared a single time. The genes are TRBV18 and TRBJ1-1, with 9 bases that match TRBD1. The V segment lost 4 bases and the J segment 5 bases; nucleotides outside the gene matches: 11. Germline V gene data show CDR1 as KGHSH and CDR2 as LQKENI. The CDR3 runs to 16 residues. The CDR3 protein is CASSQSGQGILTEAFF. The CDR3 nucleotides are TGTGCCAGCTCACAATCGGGACAGGGTATCTTAACTGAAGCTTTCTTT.

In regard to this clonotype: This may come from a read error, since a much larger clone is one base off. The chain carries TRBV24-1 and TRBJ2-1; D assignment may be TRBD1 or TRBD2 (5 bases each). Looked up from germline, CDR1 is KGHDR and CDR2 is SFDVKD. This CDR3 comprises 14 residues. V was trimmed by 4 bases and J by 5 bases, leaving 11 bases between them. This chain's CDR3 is CATSEVGRNNEQFF. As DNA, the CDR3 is TGTGCCACCAGTGAGGTGGGACGGAACAATGAGCAGTTCTTC.

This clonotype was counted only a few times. The CDR3 bases are TGCGCCAGCAGCCAATTCACCTTAACAGGAGGTGAAAAACTGTTTTTT. Translated: CASSQFTLTGGEKLFF. The V call is TRBV4-1, the J call TRBJ1-4; tentatively, D is TRBD1 (5 bases). Germline V gene data show CDR1 as MGHRA and CDR2 as YSYEKL. Deletions cut 2 bases from V and 7 bases from J, with 17 bases between. CDR3 length: 16 residues.

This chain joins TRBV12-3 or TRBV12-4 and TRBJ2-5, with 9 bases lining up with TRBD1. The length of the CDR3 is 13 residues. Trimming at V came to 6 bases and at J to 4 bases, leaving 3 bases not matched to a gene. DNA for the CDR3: TGTGCCAGCAGCCCGACAGGGGGAGAGACCCAGTACTTC. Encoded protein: CASSPTGGETQYF.

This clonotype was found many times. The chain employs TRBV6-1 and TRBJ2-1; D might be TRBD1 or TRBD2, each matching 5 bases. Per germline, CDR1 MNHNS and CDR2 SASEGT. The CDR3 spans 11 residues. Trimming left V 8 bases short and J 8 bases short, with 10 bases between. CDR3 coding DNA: TGTGCCAGCGGTCAGGGACATGAGCAGTTCTTC. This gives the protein CASGQGHEQFF.

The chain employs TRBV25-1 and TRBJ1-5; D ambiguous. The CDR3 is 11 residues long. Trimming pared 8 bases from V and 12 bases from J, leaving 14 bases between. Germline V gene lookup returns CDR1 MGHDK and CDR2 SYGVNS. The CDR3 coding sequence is TGTGCCAGCGGGCCTCCCCCGGTCCAGCATTTT. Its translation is CASGPPPVQHF.

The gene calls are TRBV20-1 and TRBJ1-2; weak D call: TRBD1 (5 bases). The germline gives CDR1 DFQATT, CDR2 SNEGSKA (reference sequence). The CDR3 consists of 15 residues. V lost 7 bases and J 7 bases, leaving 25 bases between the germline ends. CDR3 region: CSGRVGVRRDSGYTF. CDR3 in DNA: TGCAGTGGGAGGGTGGGGGTTAGACGAGATTCTGGCTACACCTTC.

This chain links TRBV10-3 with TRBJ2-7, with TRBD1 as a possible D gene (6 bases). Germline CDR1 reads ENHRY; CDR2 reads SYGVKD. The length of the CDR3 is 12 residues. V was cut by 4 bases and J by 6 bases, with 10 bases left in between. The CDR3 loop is CAISAGDGEQYF. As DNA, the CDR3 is TGTGCCATCAGTGCAGGGGACGGCGAGCAGTACTTC.

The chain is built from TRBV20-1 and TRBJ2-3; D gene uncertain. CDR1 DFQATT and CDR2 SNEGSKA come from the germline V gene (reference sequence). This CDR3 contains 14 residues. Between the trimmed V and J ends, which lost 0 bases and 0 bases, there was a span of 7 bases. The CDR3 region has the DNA TGCAGTGCTAGAGACAGCGCTAGCACAGATACGCAGTATTTT. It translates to CSARDSASTDTQYF.

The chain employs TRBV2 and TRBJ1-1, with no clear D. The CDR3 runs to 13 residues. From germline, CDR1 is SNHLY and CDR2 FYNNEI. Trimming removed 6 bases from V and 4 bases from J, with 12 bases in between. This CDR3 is CASRQTWGTEAFF. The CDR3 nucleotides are TGTGCCAGCAGACAGACCTGGGGCACTGAAGCTTTCTTT.

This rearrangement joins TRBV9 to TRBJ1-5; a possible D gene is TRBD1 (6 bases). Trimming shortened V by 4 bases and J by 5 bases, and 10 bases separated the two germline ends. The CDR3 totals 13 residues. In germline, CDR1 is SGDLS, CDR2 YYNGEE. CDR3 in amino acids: CASSTWTDQPQHF. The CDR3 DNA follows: TGTGCCAGCAGCACATGGACAGATCAGCCCCAGCATTTT.

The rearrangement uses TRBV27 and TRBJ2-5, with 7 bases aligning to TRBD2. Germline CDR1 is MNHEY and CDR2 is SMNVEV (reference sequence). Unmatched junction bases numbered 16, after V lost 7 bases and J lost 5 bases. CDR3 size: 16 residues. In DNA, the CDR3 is TGTGCCAGCACCTCAGGATCGTGGGGAGGGCGGGAGACCCAGTACTTC. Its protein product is CASTSGSWGGRETQYF.